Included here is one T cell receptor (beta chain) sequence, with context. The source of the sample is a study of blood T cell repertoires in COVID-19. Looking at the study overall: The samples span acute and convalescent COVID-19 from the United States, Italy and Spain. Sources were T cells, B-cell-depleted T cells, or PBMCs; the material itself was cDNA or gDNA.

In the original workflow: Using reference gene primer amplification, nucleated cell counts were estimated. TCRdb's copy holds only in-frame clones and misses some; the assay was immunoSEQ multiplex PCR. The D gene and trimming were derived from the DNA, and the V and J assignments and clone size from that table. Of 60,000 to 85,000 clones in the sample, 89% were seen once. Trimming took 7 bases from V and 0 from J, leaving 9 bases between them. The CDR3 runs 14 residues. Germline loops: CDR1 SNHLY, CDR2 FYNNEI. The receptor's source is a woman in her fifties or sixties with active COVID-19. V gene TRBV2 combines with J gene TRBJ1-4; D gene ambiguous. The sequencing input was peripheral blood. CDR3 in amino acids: CASMQRSTNEKLFF. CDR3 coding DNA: TGTGCCAGCATGCAGCGTTCAACTAATGAAAAACTGTTTTTT. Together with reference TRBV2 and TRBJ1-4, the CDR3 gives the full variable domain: EPEVTQTPSHQVTQMGQEVILRCVPISNHLYFYWYRQILGQKVEFLVSFYNNEISEKSEIFDDQFSVERPDGSNFTLKIRSTKLEDSAMYFCASMQRSTNEKLFFGSGTQLSVL.